One sample yielded the 9 T cell receptor beta chains listed below, sequenced in a study of T cell repertoires in cytomegalovirus infection. Antigens for these TCRs are unknown. One entry per CDR3 protein, called by TCRdb with MiXCR from the reads. The table shows some 560,000 distinct CDR3 sequences, with 35% to 50% occurring only once. The sequenced sample was cultured PBMCs, obtained from culture after CMV antigen stimulation. Receptors were obtained from a human donor in good health (CMV status not recorded). Some clones in this sample may be carry-over from other donors' samples.

This rearrangement joins TRBV7-6 to TRBJ2-3; the D gene is possibly TRBD2 (5 bases). Germline CDR1 and CDR2: SGHVS and FNYEAQ. The V gene lost 4 bases and the J gene lost 5 bases, with 10 bases spanning the gap. CDR3 length: 13 amino acids. The CDR3 here is CASSSSAGDTQYF. The DNA of the CDR3 is TGTGCCAGCAGCTCCAGTGCGGGAGATACGCAGTATTTT.

This clonotype was recorded at least ten times. This rearrangement joins TRBV7-8 to TRBJ2-3; D is undetermined. This CDR3 has 13 residues. Trimming shortened V by 1 base and J by 9 bases, and 11 bases separated the two germline ends. Germline CDR1 reads SGHVS; CDR2 reads FQNEAQ. CDR3 coding DNA: TGTGCCAGCAGCTTAGGTGGCCAGAGGACGCAGTATTTT. Amino acids: CASSLGGQRTQYF.

The chain links TRBV6-2 or TRBV6-3 to TRBJ2-5; 8 bases line up with TRBD2. The germline V gene has CDR1 MNHEY and CDR2 SVGEGT. With 2 bases clipped from V and 2 bases from J, the junction kept 13 bases outside the gene matches. The CDR3 is made up of 18 amino acids. CDR3 nucleotides: TGTGCCAGCAGTTACCGGGGAAGCGGGAGCGGCCCGCAAGAGACCCAGTACTTC. Translating gives CASSYRGSGSGPQETQYF.

This clonotype was observed a single time. V is TRBV6-8 and J is TRBJ1-4, with a weak D call TRBD1 (5 bases). CDR1 and CDR2 (germline): MNHGY, SAAAGT. V dropped 10 bases and J dropped 8 bases, with 20 bases sitting between them. This CDR3 comprises 14 residues. CDR3 DNA: TGTGCCACCATTGAGGGGAGTCGCAGCGAAAAACTGTTTTTT. It is translated as CATIEGSRSEKLFF.

The rearrangement uses TRBV7-3 and TRBJ2-7; D is possibly TRBD1 (6 bases). Per germline, CDR1 SGHTA and CDR2 FQGTGA. There are 12 residues in the CDR3. V was cut by 8 bases and J by 3 bases, with 11 bases left in between. CDR3 amino acids: CASGTGNYEQYF. CDR3 bases: TGTGCCAGCGGCACAGGGAACTACGAGCAGTACTTC.

This clonotype has at least ten counts. This sequence joins TRBV7-9 and TRBJ1-6, with a possible D match to TRBD1 (6 bases). Germline values: CDR1 SEHNR, CDR2 FQNEAQ (reference sequence). The CDR3 is 14 amino acids. Trimming took off 6 bases at V and 5 bases at J, with 11 bases between the two ends. The CDR3, as DNA: TGTGCCAGCAGACAGGACAGTAATAATTCACCCCTCCACTTT. Protein sequence: CASRQDSNNSPLHF.

A few counts support this clonotype. V is TRBV5-4 and J is TRBJ2-1; 10 positions agree with TRBD2. CDR1 and CDR2 (germline): SGHNT, YYREEE (reference sequence). V dropped 4 bases and J dropped 9; count of bases not matched to a gene: 16. The CDR3 consists of 17 residues. The CDR3 spells CASSPGPSGRASSEQFF. The CDR3 DNA reads as TGTGCCAGCAGCCCGGGCCCCAGCGGGAGGGCCTCCAGTGAGCAGTTCTTC. Looking up the rest from reference TRBV5-4 and TRBJ2-1 gives the full variable domain: ETGVTQSPTHLIKTRGQQVTLRCSSQSGHNTVSWYQQALGQGPQFIFQYYREEENGRGNFPPRFSGLQFPNYSSELNVNALELDDSALYLCASSPGPSGRASSEQFFGPGTRLTVL.

This clonotype was seen a few times. This chain joins TRBV7-2 and TRBJ2-2; 7 nucleotides agree with TRBD2. CDR1 and CDR2 from the germline V gene are SGHTA and FQGNSA. Trimming removed 2 bases from V and 0 bases from J; junction bases left unmatched: 3. The CDR3 loop spans 16 amino acids. The DNA for the CDR3 is TGTGCCAGCAGCTTATCGGGGGGTCCGAACACCGGGGAGCTGTTTTTT. It translates to CASSLSGGPNTGELFF.

This clonotype appeared a few times. V and J are TRBV20-1 and TRBJ2-1; 8 positions match TRBD1. Germline V gene sequence: CDR1 DFQATT, CDR2 SNEGSKA (reference sequence). CDR3 length equals 13 residues. After removal of 5 bases from V and 8 bases from J, the junction contained 8 bases not matched to a gene. The CDR3 spells CSAGADRVDEQFF. CDR3 DNA: TGCAGTGCTGGGGCGGACAGGGTGGATGAGCAGTTCTTC.